The 17 T cell receptor beta chains in this list originate from one sample, sequenced in a study of cytomegalovirus exposure and HLA in healthy donors (dated by TCRdb to the late 2010s). Library prep was done by the immunoSEQ multiplex PCR assay. For the multiplex PCR, a mixture combining 60 forward primers for TCR Vbeta segments and 13 reverse primers for TCR Jbeta segments was used. TCRdb limited this immuneACCESS table to in-frame rearrangements with V and J called. A share of clones is missing; checked studies link under half to unresolved V genes, and the rest is unexplained. Within this sample are about 120,000 clones, with around 80% of them counted one time only. The ten largest clonotypes hold 1.3% to 1.5% of the sample. Material: PBMCs. The receptors derive from a female donor in good health and CMV-seronegative.

The rearrangement joins TRBV6-5 to TRBJ2-5; D is unclear. Germline CDR1 and CDR2: MNHEY and SVGAGI. The CDR3 spans 14 residues. V was clipped by 5 bases and J by 5 bases, with 15 bases between them. DNA for the CDR3: TGTGCCAGCAGTCTTAGTCTTGGTTCCGAGACCCAGTACTTC. This sequence encodes CASSLSLGSETQYF.

The chain links TRBV28 to TRBJ1-2; TRBD1 matches 7 bases. This CDR3 region has 14 residues. Germline CDR1 reads MDHEN; CDR2 reads SYDVKM. Trimming at V came to 3 bases and at J to 4 bases, leaving 5 bases not matched to a gene. CDR3 region: CASSLTGSTYGYTF. The CDR3 DNA reads TGTGCCAGCAGTTTGACAGGGAGTACCTATGGCTACACCTTC.

The chain's CDR3 is CAISDGGNEQFF. In nucleotides, the CDR3 is TGTGCCATCAGTGACGGGGGCAATGAGCAGTTCTTC. V and J are TRBV10-3 and TRBJ2-1; D is possibly TRBD2 (6 bases). Deletions cut 3 bases from V and 6 bases from J, with 6 bases between. The CDR3 runs 12 residues. Germline V lookup: CDR1 ENHRY, CDR2 SYGVKD.

V and J are TRBV28 and TRBJ1-1; D is unresolved. The CDR3 is 13 amino acids. V was clipped by 8 bases and J by 1 base, with 11 bases between them. The V gene's germline CDR1 is MDHEN and CDR2 SYDVKM. The CDR3 coding sequence is TGTGCCAGCTCCCCTAGAGAGAACACTGAAGCTTTCTTT. It encodes CASSPRENTEAFF.

J is TRBJ2-3 and V is TRBV5-1, with 8 bases identical to TRBD2. The CDR3 extends over 14 amino acids. The trim removed 7 bases at V and 1 base at J, leaving 5 bases unmatched. Germline values: CDR1 SGHRS, CDR2 YFSETQ. CDR3 region: CASATSGGTDTQYF. The CDR3, as DNA: TGCGCCAGCGCCACTAGCGGAGGCACAGATACGCAGTATTTT. Variable domain in full (rest from reference TRBV5-1 and TRBJ2-3): KAGVTQTPRYLIKTRGQQVTLSCSPISGHRSVSWYQQTPGQGLQFLFEYFSETQRNKGNFPGRFSGRQFSNSRSEMNVSTLELGDSALYLCASATSGGTDTQYFGPGTRLTVL.

This chain joins TRBV19 and TRBJ1-4; maybe TRBD1 (5 bases). Trimming shortened V by 6 bases and J by 7 bases, and 18 bases separated the two germline ends. Germline-derived CDR1 and CDR2 are LNHDA and SQIVND (reference sequence). CDR3 size: 15 residues. CDR3 DNA: TGTGCCAGTAGCCCCCGGCGGGGAGGGGCTGAAAAACTGTTTTTT. As protein: CASSPRRGGAEKLFF.

This clone was seen a handful of times. The chain uses TRBV18 and TRBJ2-5; 7 bases align to TRBD1. The J call is in doubt because the DNA end fits TRBJ2-7 better. Germline-derived CDR1 and CDR2 are KGHSH and LQKENI. The CDR3 consists of 14 residues. The CDR3 sequence is CASSPRDSSYEQYF. The CDR3 coding sequence is TGTGCCAGCTCACCTAGGGACAGCTCCTACGAGCAGTACTTC.

This chain connects TRBV10-1 to TRBJ2-3; no firm D call. This CDR3 is 13 amino acids long. Germline-derived CDR1 and CDR2 are WNHNN and SYGVQD (reference sequence). With 4 bases removed from V and 4 bases from J, the gap between germline ends came to 9 bases. The CDR3 region is CASSARRADTQYF. The CDR3 DNA reads as TGCGCCAGCAGTGCCCGACGGGCAGATACGCAGTATTTT.

V and J are TRBV5-1 and TRBJ2-3, with TRBD2 identical over 13 bases. V lost 3 bases, J lost 4 bases, and 5 bases stayed unmatched. CDR1 and CDR2 (germline): SGHRS, YFSETQ. This CDR3 comprises 16 residues. Written as DNA, the CDR3 is TGCGCCAGCAGCTCCGGACTAGCGGGAGTTTCAGATACGCAGTATTTT. It translates to CASSSGLAGVSDTQYF.

The V gene is TRBV5-5, the J gene TRBJ2-1, with D tentatively TRBD2 (6 bases). This CDR3 contains 11 residues. Germline loops: CDR1 SGHKS, CDR2 YYEKEE (reference sequence). V dropped 2 bases and J dropped 10 bases, with 7 bases sitting between them. The CDR3 DNA sequence: TGTGCCAGCAGCTTCGGGGGAGAGCAGTTCTTC. It specifies CASSFGGEQFF.

This chain joins TRBV21-1 and TRBJ2-1; the table's D gene call, TRBD2, was not cross checked with the DNA. TRBV21-1 is noted as a pseudogene. The CDR3 is 20 residues long. CDR3 sequence (DNA): TGTGCCAGCAGCAAGAACGGGACTAGCAGGCCCCAGCTGTCTGTGTATGAGCAGTTCTTC. Residues: CASSKNGTSRPQLSVYEQFF.

V gene TRBV7-2 combines with J gene TRBJ1-2; 9 bases line up with TRBD1. In germline, CDR1 is SGHTA, CDR2 FQGNSA. This CDR3 is 13 amino acids long. V lost 5 bases, J lost 5 bases, and 3 bases stayed unmatched. As DNA, the CDR3 is TGTGCCAGCAGCCCAGGACAGGGGTATGGCTACACCTTC. It specifies CASSPGQGYGYTF.

CDR3 in amino acids: CASSTGRGQLGNTEAFF. CDR3 nucleotide sequence: TGTGCCAGTAGTACGGGAAGGGGACAGTTGGGGAACACTGAAGCTTTCTTT. The chain recombines TRBV19 with TRBJ1-1; 7 bases align to TRBD1. The length of the CDR3 is 17 residues. With V trimmed by 4 bases and J by 1 base, 12 bases remained unmatched. Germline CDR1 LNHDA, CDR2 SQIVND (reference sequence).

This chain joins TRBV5-4 and TRBJ1-4, with D hard to call. The CDR3 has 15 residues. Germline V CDR1 and CDR2: SGHNT, YYREEE (reference sequence). Trimming took off 4 bases at V and 3 bases at J, with 13 bases between the two ends. The CDR3 region has the DNA TGTGCCAGCAGCCCTGGTGTGAGAGCTAATGAAAAACTGTTTTTT. Translated: CASSPGVRANEKLFF. The whole variable domain, filled in from reference TRBV5-4 and TRBJ1-4, reads ETGVTQSPTHLIKTRGQQVTLRCSSQSGHNTVSWYQQALGQGPQFIFQYYREEENGRGNFPPRFSGLQFPNYSSELNVNALELDDSALYLCASSPGVRANEKLFFGSGTQLSVL.

CDR3 nucleotide sequence: TGTGCCAGCAGCGTTTTGGGGCGTGCGGGAGGGAACAATGAGCAGTTCTTC. Translated, it gives CASSVLGRAGGNNEQFF. The V and J genes are TRBV9 and TRBJ2-1; 9 nucleotides match TRBD2. The CDR3 is 17 residues long. Per germline, CDR1 SGDLS and CDR2 YYNGEE. V lost 2 bases to trimming and J lost 5 bases; unmatched junction nucleotides: 11.

The J gene is TRBJ2-2, the V gene TRBV2; 7 bases map to TRBD1. The CDR3 is 14 amino acids. Germline-derived CDR1 and CDR2 are SNHLY and FYNNEI. The ends lost 8 bases at V and 0 bases at J; junction bases unmatched: 3. The CDR3 bases are TGTGCCAGCGGCGGACAGGCGAACACCGGGGAGCTGTTTTTT. It translates to CASGGQANTGELFF.

This clone was found a few times. The chain uses TRBV6-5 and TRBJ2-3; TRBD2 matches at 12 bases. This CDR3 has 15 residues. Germline CDR1 and CDR2: MNHEY and SVGAGI. Trimming removed 6 bases from V and 4 bases from J; junction bases left unmatched: 5. CDR3 DNA: TGTGCCAGCAGGCTAGCGGGAGGGAGGGCAGATACGCAGTATTTT. It yields the protein CASRLAGGRADTQYF.